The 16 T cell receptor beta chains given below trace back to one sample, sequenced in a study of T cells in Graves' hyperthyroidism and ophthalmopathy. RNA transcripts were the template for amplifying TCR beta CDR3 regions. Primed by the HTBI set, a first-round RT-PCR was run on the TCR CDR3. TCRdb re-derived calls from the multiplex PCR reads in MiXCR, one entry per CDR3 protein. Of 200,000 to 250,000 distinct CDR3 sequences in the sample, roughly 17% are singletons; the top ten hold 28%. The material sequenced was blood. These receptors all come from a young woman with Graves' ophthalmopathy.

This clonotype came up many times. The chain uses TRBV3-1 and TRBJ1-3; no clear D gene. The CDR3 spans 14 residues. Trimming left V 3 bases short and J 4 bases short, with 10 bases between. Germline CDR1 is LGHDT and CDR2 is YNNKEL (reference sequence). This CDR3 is CASSQGTVGNTIYF. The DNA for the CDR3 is TGTGCCAGCAGCCAGGGTACCGTCGGAAACACCATATATTTT.

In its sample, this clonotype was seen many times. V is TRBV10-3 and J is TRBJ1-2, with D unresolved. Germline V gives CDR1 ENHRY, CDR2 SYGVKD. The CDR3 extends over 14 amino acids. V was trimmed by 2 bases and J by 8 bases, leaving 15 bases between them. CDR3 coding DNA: TGTGCCATCAGTGAGGGGCAGATCGGTATAGGCTACACCTTC. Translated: CAISEGQIGIGYTF.

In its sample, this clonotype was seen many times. In nucleotides, the CDR3 is TGTGCCAGCAGCGGTAGCGGGAGGGCCGGCAATGAGCAGTTCTTC. This sequence encodes CASSGSGRAGNEQFF. The chain couples TRBV6-4 to TRBJ2-1, with TRBD2 matching over 11 bases. From germline, CDR1 is MRHNA and CDR2 SNTAGT. Trimming took 6 bases from V and 6 from J; bases not matched to a gene: 7. This CDR3 contains 15 residues.

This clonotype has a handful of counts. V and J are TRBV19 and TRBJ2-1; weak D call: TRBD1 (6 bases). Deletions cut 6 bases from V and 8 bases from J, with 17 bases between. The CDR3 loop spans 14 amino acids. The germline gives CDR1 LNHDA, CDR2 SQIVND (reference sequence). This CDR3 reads CASSRSGTHDEQFF. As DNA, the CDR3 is TGTGCCAGTAGCCGATCCGGGACACATGATGAGCAGTTCTTC.

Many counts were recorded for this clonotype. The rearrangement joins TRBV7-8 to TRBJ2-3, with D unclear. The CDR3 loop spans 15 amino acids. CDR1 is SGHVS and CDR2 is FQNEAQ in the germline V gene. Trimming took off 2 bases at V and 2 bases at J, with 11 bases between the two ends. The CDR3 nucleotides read TGTGCCAGCAGCTTAACGGCGGAGAACACAGATACGCAGTATTTT. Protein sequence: CASSLTAENTDTQYF.

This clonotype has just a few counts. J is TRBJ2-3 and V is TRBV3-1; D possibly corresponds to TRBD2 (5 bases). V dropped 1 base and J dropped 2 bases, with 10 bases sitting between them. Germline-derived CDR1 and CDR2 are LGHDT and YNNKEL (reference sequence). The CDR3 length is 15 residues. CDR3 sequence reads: CASSQAGSHTDTQYF. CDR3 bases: TGTGCCAGCAGCCAAGCGGGATCCCACACAGATACGCAGTATTTT.

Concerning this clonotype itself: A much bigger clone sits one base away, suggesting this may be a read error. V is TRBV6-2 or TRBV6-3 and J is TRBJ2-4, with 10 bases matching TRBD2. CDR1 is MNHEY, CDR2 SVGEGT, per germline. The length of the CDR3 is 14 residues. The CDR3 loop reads CASSSGGVKNIRYF. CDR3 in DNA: TGTGCCAGCAGTAGCGGGGGGGTCAAAAACATTCGGTACTTC.

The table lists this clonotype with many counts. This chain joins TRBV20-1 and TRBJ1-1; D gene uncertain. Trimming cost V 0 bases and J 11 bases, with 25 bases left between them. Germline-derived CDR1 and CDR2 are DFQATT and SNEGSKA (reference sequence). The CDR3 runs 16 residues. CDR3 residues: CSARDELRRSALGAFF. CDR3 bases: TGCAGTGCTAGAGATGAGTTAAGGCGTTCTGCCTTGGGCGCTTTCTTT.

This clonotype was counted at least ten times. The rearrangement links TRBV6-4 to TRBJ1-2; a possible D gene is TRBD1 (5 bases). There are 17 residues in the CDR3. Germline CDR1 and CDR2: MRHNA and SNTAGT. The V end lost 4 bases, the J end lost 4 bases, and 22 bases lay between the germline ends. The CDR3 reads CASSGLRQPPGGYGYTF. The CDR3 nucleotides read TGTGCCAGCAGTGGCCTTCGACAGCCGCCCGGGGGCTATGGCTACACCTTC.

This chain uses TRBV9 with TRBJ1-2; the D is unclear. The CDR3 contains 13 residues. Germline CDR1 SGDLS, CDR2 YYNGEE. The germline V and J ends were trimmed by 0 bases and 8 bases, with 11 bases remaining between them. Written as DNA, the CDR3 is TGTGCCAGCAGCGTAGGGGTTACCCAGGGCTACACCTTC. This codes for CASSVGVTQGYTF.

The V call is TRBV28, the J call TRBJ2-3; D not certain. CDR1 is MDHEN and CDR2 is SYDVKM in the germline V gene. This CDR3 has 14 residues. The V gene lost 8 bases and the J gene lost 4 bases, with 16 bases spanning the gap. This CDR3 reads CASLDRLRPDTQYF. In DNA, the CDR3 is TGTGCCAGCCTAGACCGACTTAGGCCAGATACGCAGTATTTT.

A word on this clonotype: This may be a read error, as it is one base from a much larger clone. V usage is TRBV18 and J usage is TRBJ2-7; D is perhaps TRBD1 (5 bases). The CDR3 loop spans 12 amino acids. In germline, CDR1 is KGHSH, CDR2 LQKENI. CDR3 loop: CVSSPGRPEQYF. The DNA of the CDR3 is TGTGTCAGCTCACCAGGGCGCCCGGAGCAGTACTTC. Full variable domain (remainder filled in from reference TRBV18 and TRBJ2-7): NAGVMQNPRHLVRRRGQEARLRCSPMKGHSHVYWYRQLPEEGLKFMVYLQKENIIDESGMPKERFSAEFPKEGPSILRIQQVVRGDSAAYFCVSSPGRPEQYFGPGTRLTVT.

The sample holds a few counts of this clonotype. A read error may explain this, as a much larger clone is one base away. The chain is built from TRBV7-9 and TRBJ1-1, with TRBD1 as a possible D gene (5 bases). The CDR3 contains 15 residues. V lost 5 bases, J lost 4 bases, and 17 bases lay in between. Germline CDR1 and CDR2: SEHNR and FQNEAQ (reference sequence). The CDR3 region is CASSSPPLGGTEAFF. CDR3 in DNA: TGTGCCAGCAGCAGTCCACCCCTGGGGGGCACTGAAGCTTTCTTT.

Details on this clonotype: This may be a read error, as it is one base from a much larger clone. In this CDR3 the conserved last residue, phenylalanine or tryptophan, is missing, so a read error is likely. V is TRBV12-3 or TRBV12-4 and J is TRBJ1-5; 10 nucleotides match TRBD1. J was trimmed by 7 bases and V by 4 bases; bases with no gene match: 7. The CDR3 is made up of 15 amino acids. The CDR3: CASSSTGGSVQPQHL. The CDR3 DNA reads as TGTGCCAGCAGTTCGACAGGGGGCTCGGTGCAGCCCCAGCATCTT.

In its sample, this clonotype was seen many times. CDR3 sequence (DNA): TGTGCCAGCAGCCAACGGGAGAATGGCTACACCTTC. Residues: CASSQRENGYTF. This chain connects TRBV3-1 to TRBJ1-2; no firm D call. V was pared by 2 bases and J by 6 bases, with 7 bases between. CDR3 size: 12 residues. Germline V gene sequence: CDR1 LGHDT, CDR2 YNNKEL (reference sequence).

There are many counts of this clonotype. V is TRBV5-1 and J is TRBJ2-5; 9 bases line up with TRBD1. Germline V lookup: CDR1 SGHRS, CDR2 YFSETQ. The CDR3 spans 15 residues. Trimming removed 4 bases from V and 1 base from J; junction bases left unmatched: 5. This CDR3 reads CASSTGTGIQETQYF. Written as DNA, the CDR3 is TGCGCCAGCAGCACCGGGACAGGGATCCAAGAGACCCAGTACTTC. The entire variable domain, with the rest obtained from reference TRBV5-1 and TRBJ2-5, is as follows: KAGVTQTPRYLIKTRGQQVTLSCSPISGHRSVSWYQQTPGQGLQFLFEYFSETQRNKGNFPGRFSGRQFSNSRSEMNVSTLELGDSALYLCASSTGTGIQETQYFGPGTRLLVL.